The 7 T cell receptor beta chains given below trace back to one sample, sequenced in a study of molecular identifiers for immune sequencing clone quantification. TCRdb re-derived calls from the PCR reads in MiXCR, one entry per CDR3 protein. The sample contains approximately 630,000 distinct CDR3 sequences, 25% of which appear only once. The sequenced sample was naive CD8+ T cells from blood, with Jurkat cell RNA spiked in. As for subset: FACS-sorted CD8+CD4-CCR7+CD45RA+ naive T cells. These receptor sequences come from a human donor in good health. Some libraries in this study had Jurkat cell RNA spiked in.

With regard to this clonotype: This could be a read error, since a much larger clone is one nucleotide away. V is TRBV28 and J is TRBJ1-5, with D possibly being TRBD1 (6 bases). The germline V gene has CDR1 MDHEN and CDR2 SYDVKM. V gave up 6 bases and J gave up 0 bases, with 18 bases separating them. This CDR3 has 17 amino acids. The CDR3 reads CASRQQTGPNSNQPQHF. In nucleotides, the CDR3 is TGTGCCAGCAGACAACAGACAGGCCCCAATAGCAATCAGCCCCAGCATTTT.

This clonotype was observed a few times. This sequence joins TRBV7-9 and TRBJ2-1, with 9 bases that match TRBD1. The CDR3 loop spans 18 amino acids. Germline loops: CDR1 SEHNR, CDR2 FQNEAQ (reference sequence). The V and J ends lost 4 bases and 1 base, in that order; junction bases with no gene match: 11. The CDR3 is CASSSRQGVLGSYNEQFF. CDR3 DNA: TGTGCCAGCAGCTCGAGACAGGGGGTTCTTGGGTCCTACAATGAGCAGTTCTTC. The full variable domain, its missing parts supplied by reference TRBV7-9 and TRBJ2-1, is DTGVSQNPRHKITKRGQNVTFRCDPISEHNRLYWYRQTLGQGPEFLTYFQNEAQLEKSRLLSDRFSAERPKGSFSTLEIQRTEQGDSAMYLCASSSRQGVLGSYNEQFFGPGTRLTVL.

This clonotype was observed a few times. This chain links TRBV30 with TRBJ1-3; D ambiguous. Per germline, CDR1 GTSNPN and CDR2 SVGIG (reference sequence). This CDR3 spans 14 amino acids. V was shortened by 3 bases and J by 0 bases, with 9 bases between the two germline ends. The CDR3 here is CAWRSADSGNTIYF. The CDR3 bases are TGTGCCTGGAGGTCAGCTGACTCTGGAAACACCATATATTTT.

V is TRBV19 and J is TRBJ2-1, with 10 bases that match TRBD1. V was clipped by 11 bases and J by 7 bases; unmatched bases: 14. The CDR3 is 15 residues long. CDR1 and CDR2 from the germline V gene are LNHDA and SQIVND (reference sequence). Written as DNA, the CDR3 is TGTGCCTCCAAAAGGGGACAGGGGATCTTGAATGAGCAGTTCTTC. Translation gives CASKRGQGILNEQFF.

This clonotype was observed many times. In nucleotides, the CDR3 is TGTGCCAGCAGTATCCCGAACACTGAAGCTTTCTTT. Its translation: CASSIPNTEAFF. The J gene is TRBJ1-1, the V gene TRBV2; D unresolved. This CDR3 has 12 amino acids. Germline assignment: CDR1 SNHLY and CDR2 FYNNEI. Trimming removed 5 bases from V and 1 base from J, with 5 bases in between.

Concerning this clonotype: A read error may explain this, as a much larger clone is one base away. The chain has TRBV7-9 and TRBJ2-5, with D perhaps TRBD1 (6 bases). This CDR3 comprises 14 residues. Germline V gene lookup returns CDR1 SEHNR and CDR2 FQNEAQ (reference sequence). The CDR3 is CASSLRDNQETRYF. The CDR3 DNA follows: TGTGCCAGCAGCTTACGGGACAACCAAGAGACCCGGTACTTC.

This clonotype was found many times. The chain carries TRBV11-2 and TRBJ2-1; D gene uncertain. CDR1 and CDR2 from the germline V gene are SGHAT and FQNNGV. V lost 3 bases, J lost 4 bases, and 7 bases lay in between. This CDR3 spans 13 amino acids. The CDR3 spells CASSFGQYNEQFF. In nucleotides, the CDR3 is TGTGCCAGCAGCTTCGGTCAATACAATGAGCAGTTCTTC. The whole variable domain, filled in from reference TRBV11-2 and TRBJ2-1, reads EAGVAQSPRYKIIEKRQSVAFWCNPISGHATLYWYQQILGQGPKLLIQFQNNGVVDDSQLPKDRFSAERLKGVDSTLKIQPAKLEDSAVYLCASSFGQYNEQFFGPGTRLTVL.